This T cell receptor beta chain comes out of a study of CD8+ T cells in alopecia areata. Background on the study: Those patients who were treated received oral tofacitinib, which was given at 5 to 10 mg twice daily for moderate-to-severe alopecia areata.

Trimming stripped 7 bases from V and 1 base from J, with 14 bases between. The length of the CDR3 is 14 residues. Germline V CDR1 and CDR2: SQVTM, ANQGSEA. The authors extracted RNA and reverse transcribed it into cDNA as the sequencing template. Here immunoSEQ multiplex PCR was the method, and the copy in TCRdb shows in-frame clones only, minus some. The sample has about 210,000 clones, about 40% seen once; the top ten hold around 3%. Treatment specified: oral pan-JAK inhibitor, 5-10 mg twice daily. Collected material from alopecia areata patients comprised lesional scalp punch biopsies and peripheral blood.

Sequences were derived from CD4+ T cells sorted from blood, sampled between weeks 36 and 40, from a patient treated with tofacitinib. The rearrangement joins TRBV29-1 to TRBJ2-4; D might be TRBD2 (5 bases). The TCR originated in a human donor with alopecia areata. CDR3 DNA sequence: TGCAGCGGTTCTTTTCCGGGGGCCAAAAACATTCAGTACTTC. It yields the protein CSGSFPGAKNIQYF.